This T cell receptor (beta chain) was recorded in a study of T cell clones after liver transplantation. Study details: A pre-transplant mixed lymphocyte reaction with TCRbeta sequencing defined graft-donor-reactive clones followed in post-transplant blood. Blood was drawn pre-transplant, before withdrawal, and after full or failed withdrawal.

Study results and caveats: Graft donor-reactive T cells possibly entered the graft instead of undergoing deletion.

V dropped 10 bases and J dropped 7; count of bases not matched to a gene: 17. The CDR3 covers 16 residues. Germline values: CDR1 LNHDA, CDR2 SQIVND (reference sequence). Here immunoSEQ multiplex PCR was the method, and the copy in TCRdb shows in-frame clones only, minus some. The data contain tens of thousands of clones, 90% of them singletons. As regards this clone: Antigen specificity is unknown.

The rearrangement uses TRBV19 and TRBJ2-2; TRBD2 aligns across 8 bases. The sample in question was CD4+ T cells from blood, obtained before liver transplant. The TCR sequence derives from a human donor who received a liver transplant. The CDR3 protein is CATREVRVGTSGELFF. The CDR3 nucleotides read TGTGCCACCCGGGAGGTGAGGGTGGGGACTAGCGGGGAGCTGTTTTTT.